This entry lists 24 T cell receptor beta chains sequenced from one sample in a study of blood T cells in healthy people across ages. The use of a sample-barcoded 5' primer and a J-beta primer mix characterized a second PCR of roughly 7 to 11 cycles. TCRdb redid the calling of the 5' RACE reads with MiXCR, one entry per CDR3 protein. The sample holds roughly 930,000 distinct CDR3 sequences, under 50% seen once. Sequenced input: blood. The receptors were sampled from a young man in good health.

The chain employs TRBV4-3 and TRBJ1-5; D gene unclear. CDR1 is LGHNA and CDR2 is YSLEER in the germline V gene. V was clipped by 0 bases and J by 3 bases, with 9 bases between them. The CDR3 runs 15 residues. As DNA, the CDR3 is TGCGCCAGCAGCCAAGATTGGAAAGTCAATCAGCCCCAGCATTTT. Amino acid sequence: CASSQDWKVNQPQHF.

This clonotype appeared a few times. V is TRBV2 and J is TRBJ1-2; D not certain. With 1 base removed from V and 2 bases from J, the gap between germline ends came to 8 bases. In germline, CDR1 is SNHLY, CDR2 FYNNEI. This CDR3 is 14 amino acids long. CDR3 loop: CASSEEAENYGYTF. As DNA, the CDR3 is TGTGCCAGCAGTGAAGAGGCGGAGAACTATGGCTACACCTTC.

The count of this clonotype is one. This chain links TRBV7-2 with TRBJ2-5, with D unresolved. Near its end, the DNA agrees better with TRBJ2-7, so the J call may be wrong. The germline gives CDR1 SGHTA, CDR2 FQGNSA. The CDR3 runs to 16 residues. This CDR3 reads CASSLGYSQDAYEQYF. DNA for the CDR3: TGTGCCAGCAGCTTAGGGTACAGCCAAGACGCCTACGAGCAGTACTTC.

The chain joins TRBV29-1 to TRBJ2-3, with D possibly being TRBD1 (6 bases). Trimming stripped 8 bases from V and 2 bases from J, with 17 bases between. CDR3 size: 14 residues. The V gene's germline CDR1 is SQVTM and CDR2 ANQGSEA. As DNA, the CDR3 is TGCAGCATTAAGACAGGAGACAACACAGATACGCAGTATTTT. Translating it yields CSIKTGDNTDTQYF.

Only a few counts were recorded for this clonotype. The chain employs TRBV29-1 and TRBJ2-1, with D uncertain. The CDR3 consists of 13 residues. The germline CDR1 and CDR2 sequences are SQVTM and ANQGSEA. The V end was cut by 4 bases, the J end by 2 bases, with 9 bases between. In DNA form, the CDR3 reads TGCAGCGTTGGTTGGGATACCTACAATGAGCAGTTCTTC. Its translation: CSVGWDTYNEQFF.

This clonotype came up a few times. The chain has TRBV2 and TRBJ2-4; D call uncertain. Germline V gene data show CDR1 as SNHLY and CDR2 as FYNNEI. V was pared by 6 bases and J by 3 bases, with 6 bases between. This CDR3 has 12 amino acids. The CDR3 here is CASREDKNIQYF. Written as DNA, the CDR3 is TGTGCCAGCAGAGAGGACAAAAACATTCAGTACTTC.

This clonotype has only a few counts. The chain employs TRBV6-2 or TRBV6-3 and TRBJ2-7, with 10 bases aligning to TRBD2. CDR1 and CDR2 (germline): MNHEY, SVGEGT. This CDR3 spans 18 amino acids. With 0 bases clipped from V and 2 bases from J, the junction kept 10 bases outside the gene matches. The CDR3 region has the DNA TGTGCCAGCAGTTACTCGTCTAGCGGGGGCCCATCTACCTACGAGCAGTACTTC. Encoded protein: CASSYSSSGGPSTYEQYF.

This clonotype was seen more than once but under ten times. The rearrangement links TRBV3-1 to TRBJ1-5; maybe TRBD1 (5 bases). CDR1 LGHDT and CDR2 YNNKEL come from the germline V gene (reference sequence). The CDR3 has 15 amino acids. V lost 0 bases and J lost 7, with 13 bases in between. CDR3 bases: TGTGCCAGCAGCCAAGATCCGGGACCGCGACAGCCCCAGCATTTT. It is translated as CASSQDPGPRQPQHF.

The rearrangement links TRBV27 to TRBJ1-5; TRBD1 matches 11 bases. The CDR3 runs to 15 residues. Per the germline V gene, CDR1 is MNHEY and CDR2 is SMNVEV (reference sequence). After removal of 6 bases from V and 7 bases from J, the junction contained 8 bases not matched to a gene. CDR3 sequence (DNA): TGTGCCAGCAGGGACTCCGGGACAGGGGGGCAGCCCCAGCATTTT. It codes for CASRDSGTGGQPQHF.

This chain connects TRBV27 to TRBJ2-7, with TRBD2 as a possible D gene (6 bases). CDR3 length: 14 amino acids. V gave up 7 bases and J gave up 0 bases, with 13 bases separating them. Germline lookup yields CDR1 MNHEY and CDR2 SMNVEV (reference sequence). Here the CDR3 DNA reads TGTGCCAGCACCCAGGAGGGGAGCTCCTACGAGCAGTACTTC. Protein: CASTQEGSSYEQYF.

A few counts support this clonotype. The V call is TRBV4-1, the J call TRBJ2-3; maybe TRBD1 (6 bases). The germline V gene has CDR1 MGHRA and CDR2 YSYEKL. Trimming removed 5 bases at V and 2 bases at J, with 17 bases between. The CDR3 extends over 16 amino acids. The CDR3 reads CASSNTGLEITDTQYF. DNA for the CDR3: TGCGCCAGCAGCAACACAGGGCTGGAGATCACAGATACGCAGTATTTT.

This chain uses TRBV6-5 with TRBJ2-6; possible D gene TRBD1, 6 bases. Trimming removed 2 bases at V and 1 base at J, with 12 bases between. CDR3 length: 17 residues. Germline loops: CDR1 MNHEY, CDR2 SVGAGI. The CDR3 nucleotides read TGTGCCAGCAGTTACGGCCAGGGGATATCTGGGGCCAACGTCCTGACTTTC. The encoded protein is CASSYGQGISGANVLTF.

This clonotype was seen more than once but under ten times. The chain couples TRBV27 to TRBJ2-3; a weak D match, TRBD1 (6 bases). V lost 3 bases and J 2 bases, leaving 12 bases between the germline ends. The CDR3 spans 15 residues. The V gene's germline CDR1 is MNHEY and CDR2 SMNVEV (reference sequence). The CDR3 spells CASSFGQTYTDTQYF. The CDR3 coding sequence is TGTGCCAGCAGTTTCGGACAGACTTACACAGATACGCAGTATTTT.

This clonotype is a singleton in its sample. This chain joins TRBV7-2 and TRBJ2-5, with D unresolved. Between the trimmed V and J ends, which lost 1 base and 0 bases, there was a span of 9 bases. Germline V gene lookup returns CDR1 SGHTA and CDR2 FQGNSA. The CDR3 has 15 residues. In DNA form, the CDR3 reads TGTGCCAGCAGCTTAGAAGGAACCAACCAAGAGACCCAGTACTTC. Translation: CASSLEGTNQETQYF.

This clonotype was observed a handful of times. This chain joins TRBV12-3 or TRBV12-4 and TRBJ1-2, with TRBD1 as a possible D gene (6 bases). This CDR3 contains 13 residues. Trimming left V 10 bases short and J 2 bases short, with 14 bases between. DNA of the CDR3: TGTGCCACCCTTTTCCAGGGGAACTATGGCTACACCTTC. Translated: CATLFQGNYGYTF.

This chain connects TRBV7-2 to TRBJ2-7; no clear D. Trimming shortened V by 4 bases and J by 2 bases, and 15 bases separated the two germline ends. The V gene's germline CDR1 is SGHTA and CDR2 FQGNSA. The CDR3 extends over 15 amino acids. The CDR3 reads CASSSSFTDAYEQYF. The CDR3 DNA reads TGTGCCAGCAGCTCATCATTTACGGACGCCTACGAGCAGTACTTC.

The V and J genes are TRBV28 and TRBJ2-5, with 12 bases identical to TRBD2. The CDR3 spans 17 residues. The trim removed 3 bases at V and 2 bases at J, leaving 7 bases unmatched. Germline V lookup: CDR1 MDHEN, CDR2 SYDVKM. This CDR3 is CASSFWWTSGEQETQYF. The CDR3 nucleotides read TGTGCCAGCAGTTTCTGGTGGACTAGCGGGGAACAAGAGACCCAGTACTTC.

CDR3 region: CASSSDRDWIQQYF. The CDR3 DNA reads as TGTGCCAGCAGCTCTGACAGGGATTGGATACAGCAGTACTTC. V is TRBV28 and J is TRBJ2-5; 7 bases map to TRBD1. The CDR3 extends over 14 amino acids. Germline CDR1 reads MDHEN; CDR2 reads SYDVKM. The trim removed 6 bases at V and 11 bases at J, leaving 15 bases unmatched.

The chain recombines TRBV7-8 with TRBJ2-7; 8 bases fit TRBD1. Germline values: CDR1 SGHVS, CDR2 FQNEAQ. Trimming cost V 5 bases and J 3 bases; bases outside gene matches: 9. This CDR3 comprises 15 residues. CDR3 region: CASSMAGGGIYEQYF. DNA for the CDR3: TGTGCCAGCAGCATGGCAGGGGGCGGAATCTACGAGCAGTACTTC.

This clonotype was counted many times. The gene calls are TRBV27 and TRBJ2-7; 9 nucleotides agree with TRBD1. The germline gives CDR1 MNHEY, CDR2 SMNVEV (reference sequence). This CDR3 region has 13 residues. Germline trimming cut 6 bases from V and 4 bases from J; bases unmatched to any gene: 4. CDR3 sequence (DNA): TGTGCCAGCAGCGCCGGGACAGGGTACGAGCAGTACTTC. It is translated as CASSAGTGYEQYF.

The rearrangement joins TRBV5-5 to TRBJ2-3; TRBD1 might be the D (5 bases). V was trimmed by 0 bases and J by 0 bases, leaving 23 bases between them. This CDR3 is built from 20 residues. Germline CDR1 is SGHKS and CDR2 is YYEKEE (reference sequence). CDR3 in amino acids: CASSLAPPAQVVTSTDTQYF. For the CDR3, the DNA is TGTGCCAGCAGCTTGGCCCCACCGGCACAGGTCGTAACTAGCACAGATACGCAGTATTTT.

This clonotype has a count of ten or more. The rearrangement links TRBV5-1 to TRBJ2-1; D is unclear. Trimming cost V 4 bases and J 1 base, with 12 bases left between them. Per germline, CDR1 SGHRS and CDR2 YFSETQ. The CDR3 length is 15 residues. The CDR3 reads CASSVSDSSYNEQFF. CDR3 DNA: TGCGCCAGCAGCGTAAGCGACTCGTCCTACAATGAGCAGTTCTTC.

This clonotype showed up just once. The V and J genes are TRBV28 and TRBJ1-2; possible D gene TRBD1, 5 bases. Germline V CDR1 and CDR2: MDHEN, SYDVKM. The length of the CDR3 is 12 residues. V was clipped by 8 bases and J by 8 bases, with 15 bases between them. CDR3 in amino acids: CASAWAGRGYTF. The DNA of the CDR3 is TGTGCCAGCGCTTGGGCAGGGCGCGGCTACACCTTC.

The rearrangement uses TRBV9 and TRBJ1-4, with 8 bases matching TRBD1. The CDR3 spans 15 residues. Germline lookup yields CDR1 SGDLS and CDR2 YYNGEE. V gave up 3 bases and J gave up 4 bases; unmatched junction bases: 5. CDR3 amino acids: CASSGGQGDNEKLFF. The CDR3, as DNA: TGTGCCAGCAGCGGTGGACAGGGCGATAATGAAAAACTGTTTTTT.